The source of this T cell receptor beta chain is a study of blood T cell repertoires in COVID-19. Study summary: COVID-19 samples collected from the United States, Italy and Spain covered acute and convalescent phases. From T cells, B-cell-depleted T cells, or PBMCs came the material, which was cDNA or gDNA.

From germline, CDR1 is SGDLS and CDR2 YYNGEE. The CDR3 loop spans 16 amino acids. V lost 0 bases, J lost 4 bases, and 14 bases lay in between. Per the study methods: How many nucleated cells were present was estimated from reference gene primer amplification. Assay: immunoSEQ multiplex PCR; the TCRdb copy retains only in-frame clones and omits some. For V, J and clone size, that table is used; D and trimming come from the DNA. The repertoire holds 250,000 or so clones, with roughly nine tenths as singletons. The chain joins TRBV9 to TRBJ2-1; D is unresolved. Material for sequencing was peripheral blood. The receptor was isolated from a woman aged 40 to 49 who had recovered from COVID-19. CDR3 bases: TGTGCCAGCAGCGTAGCAGGTAGTCTATCGTACAATGAGCAGTTCTTC. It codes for CASSVAGSLSYNEQFF.